This T cell receptor (beta chain) came from a study of cytomegalovirus exposure and HLA in healthy donors. Study at large: It was reported in a later analysis that the same platform had been used for the approximately 120 validation repertoires as for the roughly 700 first-cohort repertoires. Study findings and constraints: The study recorded more than 150 TCR beta chains that were cytomegalovirus-associated. Most sequenced TCRs were rare (though some public TCRs occurred in many donors).

Trimming took off 4 bases at V and 8 bases at J, with 15 bases between the two ends. The CDR3 is 14 amino acids. In germline, CDR1 is MGHRA, CDR2 YSYEKL. With respect to this clone: The antigen is not known.

Libraries were prepared by immunoSEQ multiplex PCR; TCRdb keeps only in-frame clonotypes and omits some of them. The repertoire holds under 300,000 clones, with more than 75% as singletons. The donors were in the 120-subject validation cohort, distinct from the roughly 700-subject first cohort. The sequence came from a woman aged 25 to 45 in good health and CMV-seropositive. Material: PBMCs. The chain couples TRBV4-1 to TRBJ1-3; possible D gene TRBD1, 5 bases. In DNA form, the CDR3 reads TGCGCCAGCAGCCGGCTCGGGGGGGTGGACACCATATATTTT. The encoded protein is CASSRLGGVDTIYF.